What follows are 16 T cell receptor beta chains derived from one specimen sequenced in a study of blood T cell repertoires in COVID-19. Data came from immunoSEQ multiplex PCR; TCRdb stores just in-frame clones and leaves some out. Of approximately 140,000 clones in the sample, 85% to 90% were seen once. The sequenced sample consisted of peripheral blood. All receptors come from a man in his fifties or sixties with active or convalescent COVID-19.

V and J are TRBV6-1 and TRBJ1-4, with D uncertain. V lost 1 base and J 10 bases, leaving 10 bases between the germline ends. Germline-derived CDR1 and CDR2 are MNHNS and SASEGT. The CDR3 is 13 amino acids. The CDR3 DNA is TGTGCCAGCAGTGAAGGAGTCGGTGGAAAACTGTTTTTT. Amino acids: CASSEGVGGKLFF.

The J gene is TRBJ1-1, the V gene TRBV7-2; D remains ambiguous. V was cut by 1 base and J by 3 bases, with 6 bases left in between. The CDR3 spans 13 residues. The germline gives CDR1 SGHTA, CDR2 FQGNSA. For the CDR3, the DNA is TGTGCCAGCAGCTTAGGGTCGGACACTGAAGCTTTCTTT. It encodes CASSLGSDTEAFF.

Worth noting for this clone: Other DNA sequences within the sample encode an identical CDR3. The chain couples TRBV5-1 to TRBJ1-1; no firm D call. Trimming took off 0 bases at V and 3 bases at J, with 6 bases between the two ends. Germline lookup yields CDR1 SGHRS and CDR2 YFSETQ. The CDR3 runs 13 residues. The CDR3 here is CASSLGVDTEAFF. The CDR3 coding sequence is TGCGCCAGCAGCTTGGGCGTCGACACTGAAGCTTTCTTT. Using reference TRBV5-1 and TRBJ1-1 for the parts outside the CDR3, the full variable domain is KAGVTQTPRYLIKTRGQQVTLSCSPISGHRSVSWYQQTPGQGLQFLFEYFSETQRNKGNFPGRFSGRQFSNSRSEMNVSTLELGDSALYLCASSLGVDTEAFFGQGTRLTVV.

This chain uses TRBV14 with TRBJ1-1, with 8 bases aligning to TRBD1. The V and J ends lost 1 base and 4 bases, in that order; junction bases with no gene match: 8. CDR1 and CDR2 from the germline V gene are SGHDN and FVKESK. This CDR3 comprises 16 residues. As DNA, the CDR3 is TGTGCCAGCAGCCAAGGTCAAGGGACAGGAGGCACTGAAGCTTTCTTT. It translates to CASSQGQGTGGTEAFF.

The J gene is TRBJ2-2, the V gene TRBV24-1; perhaps TRBD2 as D (6 bases). CDR3 size: 15 residues. V shed 7 bases and J shed 0 bases, with 11 bases lying between them. Germline V lookup: CDR1 KGHDR, CDR2 SFDVKD. CDR3 sequence: CATRGGASNTGELFF. DNA for the CDR3: TGTGCCACCAGAGGCGGGGCATCGAACACCGGGGAGCTGTTTTTT.

In its sample, this clone was seen many times. The chain carries TRBV5-4 and TRBJ2-1; no clear D gene. This CDR3 contains 14 residues. V gave up 0 bases and J gave up 0 bases, with 4 bases separating them. Per the germline V gene, CDR1 is SGHNT and CDR2 is YYREEE (reference sequence). Here the CDR3 reads CASSLESSYNEQFF. As DNA, the CDR3 is TGTGCCAGCAGCTTGGAGAGCTCCTACAATGAGCAGTTCTTC.

This clone appeared a few times. The chain recombines TRBV12-5 with TRBJ2-7, with D perhaps matching TRBD1 (6 bases). Trimming took 0 bases from V and 5 from J, leaving 20 bases between them. CDR1 is LGHNT, CDR2 FRNRAP, per germline. This CDR3 comprises 17 residues. CDR3 DNA: TGTGCTAGTGGTTTGGTACTGACTCGGCAGGGGCAACACGAGCAGTACTTC. Its protein is CASGLVLTRQGQHEQYF.

This sequence joins TRBV5-5 and TRBJ2-1, with 8 nucleotides matching TRBD2. Per the germline V gene, CDR1 is SGHKS and CDR2 is YYEKEE (reference sequence). The length of the CDR3 is 14 residues. Unmatched junction bases numbered 3, after V lost 0 bases and J lost 7 bases. The CDR3 DNA is TGTGCCAGCAGCTTGGTGGGACTAGGAAATGAGCAGTTCTTC. Amino acids: CASSLVGLGNEQFF.

This clone showed up just once. This sequence joins TRBV18 and TRBJ1-2, with D perhaps matching TRBD1 (5 bases). The germline V gene encodes CDR1 KGHSH and CDR2 LQKENI. The CDR3 has 16 residues. The V end lost 1 base, the J end lost 0 bases, and 12 bases lay between the germline ends. DNA for the CDR3: TGTGCCAGCTCACCACTACAGGAACCTCCTAACTATGGCTACACCTTC. This encodes CASSPLQEPPNYGYTF.

V is TRBV9 and J is TRBJ1-5, with a possible D match to TRBD1 (5 bases). CDR1 SGDLS and CDR2 YYNGEE come from the germline V gene. Deletions cut 3 bases from V and 0 bases from J, with 10 bases between. The CDR3 runs 15 residues. CDR3 DNA: TGTGCCAGCAGCGAGACAGCTTATAGCAATCAGCCCCAGCATTTT. Encoded protein: CASSETAYSNQPQHF.

The chain uses TRBV19 and TRBJ2-1; a weak D match, TRBD2 (6 bases). The CDR3 covers 13 residues. Germline V CDR1 and CDR2: LNHDA, SQIVND (reference sequence). V gave up 10 bases and J gave up 8 bases, with 18 bases separating them. Written as DNA, the CDR3 is TGTGCCACCCAAACGACTAGTATGGATGAGCAGTTCTTC. Translating gives CATQTTSMDEQFF.

This chain uses TRBV4-3 with TRBJ2-7; D is possibly TRBD2 (6 bases). The CDR3 length is 15 residues. The V gene lost 0 bases and the J gene lost 0 bases, with 9 bases spanning the gap. Looked up from germline, CDR1 is LGHNA and CDR2 is YSLEER. DNA for the CDR3: TGCGCCAGCAGCCAAGATGCGGGGAACTCCTACGAGCAGTACTTC. Its translation is CASSQDAGNSYEQYF.

The V gene is TRBV29-1, the J gene TRBJ1-4; weak D call: TRBD1 (5 bases). The CDR3 contains 15 residues. CDR1 is SQVTM and CDR2 is ANQGSEA in the germline V gene. With 6 bases removed from V and 2 bases from J, the gap between germline ends came to 16 bases. The CDR3 region is CSVSWAQETNEKLFF. The CDR3 DNA is TGCAGCGTCAGTTGGGCACAGGAGACTAATGAAAAACTGTTTTTT.

The chain combines TRBV28 with TRBJ1-1, with D hard to call. Trimming left V 7 bases short and J 4 bases short, with 10 bases between. Germline V gene lookup returns CDR1 MDHEN and CDR2 SYDVKM. The CDR3 is 12 amino acids. In nucleotides, the CDR3 is TGTGCCAGCACCCCGGGTGGCACTGAAGCTTTCTTT. Translating gives CASTPGGTEAFF.

The gene calls are TRBV5-1 and TRBJ2-5; D is ambiguous. The V end lost 0 bases, the J end lost 3 bases, and 6 bases lay between the germline ends. Germline CDR1 and CDR2: SGHRS and YFSETQ. The CDR3 loop spans 13 amino acids. As DNA, the CDR3 is TGCGCCAGCAGCTTGGTGTCAGAAGAGACCCAGTACTTC. It encodes CASSLVSEETQYF.

The chain employs TRBV5-1 and TRBJ1-2; 9 positions match TRBD1. Germline V gene lookup returns CDR1 SGHRS and CDR2 YFSETQ. V trimming: 4 bases; J trimming: 7 bases; junction bases outside the gene matches: 5. The CDR3 sequence is 13 residues long. The CDR3 sequence: CASSAGQGFGYTF. The CDR3 DNA reads as TGCGCCAGCAGCGCGGGACAGGGATTTGGCTACACCTTC.